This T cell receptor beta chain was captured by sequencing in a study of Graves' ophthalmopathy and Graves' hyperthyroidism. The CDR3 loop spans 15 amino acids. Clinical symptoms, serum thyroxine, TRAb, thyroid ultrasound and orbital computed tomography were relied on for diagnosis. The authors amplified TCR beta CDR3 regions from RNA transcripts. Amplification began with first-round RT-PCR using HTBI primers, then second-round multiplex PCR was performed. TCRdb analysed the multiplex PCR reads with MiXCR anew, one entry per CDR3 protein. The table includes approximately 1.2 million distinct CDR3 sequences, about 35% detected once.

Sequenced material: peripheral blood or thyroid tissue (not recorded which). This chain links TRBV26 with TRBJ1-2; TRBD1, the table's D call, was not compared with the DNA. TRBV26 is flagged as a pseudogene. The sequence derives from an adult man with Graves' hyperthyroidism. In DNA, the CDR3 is TGTGCCTGCGGGACAGGGGGCGATGGAAACTATGGCTACACCTTC. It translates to CACGTGGDGNYGYTF.